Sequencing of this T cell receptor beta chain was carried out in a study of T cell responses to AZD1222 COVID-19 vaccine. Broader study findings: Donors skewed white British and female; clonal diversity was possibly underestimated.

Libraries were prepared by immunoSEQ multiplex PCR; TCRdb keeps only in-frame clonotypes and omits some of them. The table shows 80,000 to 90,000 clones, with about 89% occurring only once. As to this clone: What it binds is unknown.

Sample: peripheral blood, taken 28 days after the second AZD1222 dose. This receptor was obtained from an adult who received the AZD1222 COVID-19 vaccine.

The CDR3 bases are TGTGCCACTCATGGGGGTAACTATGGCTACACCTTC. Its translation: CATHGGNYGYTF. The chain combines TRBV2 with TRBJ1-2, with D perhaps matching TRBD1 (5 bases). V was pared by 10 bases and J by 1 base, with 10 bases between. The CDR3 has 12 residues. Germline V CDR1 and CDR2: SNHLY, FYNNEI.